Following are 28 T cell receptor beta chains from one sample sequenced in a study of beta chain features in type 1 diabetes. Notes on the study in general: TCRB CDR3s were moderately but significantly shorter in Type 1 diabetes patients in all four CD4+ subsets.

Their recognized antigens are unknown. Isolated RNA was reverse transcribed in full, so expressed TCRB transcripts were sequenced. Profiling relied on immunoSEQ multiplex PCR, and the TCRdb table lists in-frame clones only, not all of them. The sample shows 130,000 or so clones, 9% of them seen only once. Material for sequencing was central memory CD4+ T cells from blood. Receptor source: a man aged 30-40 years with type 1 diabetes.

The rearrangement uses TRBV5-6 and TRBJ2-5; TRBD2 aligns across 7 bases. This CDR3 is 13 amino acids long. Per the germline V gene, CDR1 is SGHDT and CDR2 is YYEEEE. V trimming: 6 bases; J trimming: 5 bases; junction bases outside the gene matches: 7. The CDR3 DNA reads TGTGCCAGCAACCCACTGGGGGGGGAGACCCAGTACTTC. Translated: CASNPLGGETQYF.

The sample holds a few counts of this clone. J is TRBJ2-7 and V is TRBV29-1, with TRBD1 matching over 7 bases. The J segment lost 7 bases and the V segment lost 4 bases, leaving 4 bases of the junction unmatched. Germline V gene sequence: CDR1 SQVTM, CDR2 ANQGSEA. The CDR3 is 11 amino acids. CDR3 in DNA: TGCAGCGTTGGACAGGGATGGGAGCAGTACTTC. This codes for CSVGQGWEQYF.

The J gene is TRBJ1-2, the V gene TRBV5-1; the match to TRBD1 covers 10 bases. CDR1 SGHRS and CDR2 YFSETQ come from the germline V gene. V was pared by 4 bases and J by 4 bases, with 4 bases of the junction left unmatched. The CDR3 is 14 residues long. The CDR3 coding sequence is TGCGCCAGCAGCGAGGGACAGGGGACCTATGGCTACACCTTC. Protein sequence: CASSEGQGTYGYTF.

The chain is built from TRBV27 and TRBJ1-1; tentative D call: TRBD1 (6 bases). CDR3 length equals 18 residues. Looked up from germline, CDR1 is MNHEY and CDR2 is SMNVEV (reference sequence). Deletions cut 1 base from V and 1 base from J, with 19 bases between. The CDR3 region has the DNA TGTGCCAGCAGTTTATATGGGTGGGGGGGGGCCGGGAACACTGAAGCTTTCTTT. It is translated as CASSLYGWGGAGNTEAFF.

The chain employs TRBV10-3 and TRBJ1-1; tentatively, D is TRBD1 (6 bases). CDR1 ENHRY and CDR2 SYGVKD come from the germline V gene. V was shortened by 3 bases and J by 5 bases, with 16 bases between the two germline ends. This CDR3 comprises 15 residues. The CDR3 spells CAISDQRGQGTEAFF. The CDR3 DNA reads as TGTGCCATCAGTGACCAGAGGGGCCAGGGGACTGAAGCTTTCTTT.

About this clone itself: Relative to the germline gene, one junction end is altered; a read error may explain this. This chain joins TRBV5-1 and TRBJ1-1, with a weak D call TRBD1 (5 bases). CDR1 SGHRS and CDR2 YFSETQ come from the germline V gene. The CDR3 runs 14 residues. In DNA, the CDR3 is TGCGCCAGCAGATTGGTAGGGGCGAACACTGAAGCTTTCTTT. Translating it yields CASRLVGANTEAFF.

This clone has just a few counts. The rearrangement joins TRBV4-3 to TRBJ2-1; D remains ambiguous. Germline values: CDR1 LGHNA, CDR2 YSLEER. The CDR3 totals 14 residues. The V end was cut by 4 bases, the J end by 9 bases, with 16 bases between. The CDR3 nucleotides read TGCGCCAGCAGCCCTATACTCCGTGACACTGAGCAGTTCTTC. Translation: CASSPILRDTEQFF.

CDR3 DNA sequence: TGTGCCAGCAGCCAAACGACAGGGCCCTACGAGCAGTACTTC. Protein: CASSQTTGPYEQYF. The chain uses TRBV4-2 and TRBJ2-7, with 7 bases lining up with TRBD1. The ends lost 2 bases at V and 2 bases at J; junction bases unmatched: 3. Germline CDR1 LGHNA, CDR2 YNFKEQ. The CDR3 has 14 residues.

This clone was seen only a few times. The chain employs TRBV4-2 and TRBJ2-7; the match to TRBD2 covers 9 bases. V shed 2 bases, J shed 0 bases, and the junction held 5 bases outside the gene matches. The CDR3 contains 16 residues. CDR1 is LGHNA, CDR2 YNFKEQ, per germline. Here the CDR3 reads CASSQHSGSSSYEQYF. In DNA form, the CDR3 reads TGTGCCAGCAGCCAACATAGCGGGAGCAGCTCCTACGAGCAGTACTTC.

This clone turned up a few times. The V call is TRBV11-1, the J call TRBJ2-1; 9 bases map to TRBD2. J gave up 10 bases and V 2 bases, and 6 bases lay outside the gene matches. Per the germline V gene, CDR1 is SGHAT and CDR2 is FQDESV (reference sequence). The length of the CDR3 is 14 residues. The CDR3 bases are TGTGCCAGCAGCTTATCTGGCGGGGGGGTGGAGCAGTTCTTC. Amino acids: CASSLSGGGVEQFF. Combining the CDR3 with reference TRBV11-1 and TRBJ2-1 gives the whole variable domain EAEVAQSPRYKITEKSQAVAFWCDPISGHATLYWYRQILGQGPELLVQFQDESVVDDSQLPKDRFSAERLKGVDSTLKIQPAELGDSAMYLCASSLSGGGVEQFFGPGTRLTVL.

This clone was observed a few times. The rearrangement joins TRBV18 to TRBJ2-5; 10 bases are a match to TRBD1. Losses at the gene ends were 5 bases for V and 5 bases for J; bases not matched to a gene: 5. The germline V gene has CDR1 KGHSH and CDR2 LQKENI. The CDR3 is 14 amino acids. In DNA, the CDR3 is TGTGCCAGCTCAAGACAGGGGGCGCAGGAGACCCAGTACTTC. Encoded protein: CASSRQGAQETQYF.

This clone qualifies as medium-sized (0.01 to 0.1%). The chain employs TRBV20-1 and TRBJ2-3; D is uncertain. The germline CDR1 and CDR2 sequences are DFQATT and SNEGSKA (reference sequence). The V end lost 7 bases, the J end lost 2 bases, and 7 bases lay between the germline ends. The CDR3 contains 11 residues. CDR3 coding DNA: TGCAGTGTCAGTATCACAGATACGCAGTATTTT. Translation: CSVSITDTQYF.

The chain uses TRBV5-6 and TRBJ1-1; no firm D call. The CDR3 is made up of 14 amino acids. Germline assignment: CDR1 SGHDT and CDR2 YYEEEE. V lost 0 bases, J lost 0 bases, and 6 bases lay in between. The CDR3 bases are TGTGCCAGCAGCTTGGACAGATTGAACACTGAAGCTTTCTTT. Amino acid sequence: CASSLDRLNTEAFF. The whole variable domain, filled in from reference TRBV5-6 and TRBJ1-1, reads DAGVTQSPTHLIKTRGQQVTLRCSPKSGHDTVSWYQQALGQGPQFIFQYYEEEERQRGNFPDRFSGHQFPNYSSELNVNALLLGDSALYLCASSLDRLNTEAFFGQGTRLTVV.

In this sample, this clone turned up many times. This rearrangement joins TRBV29-1 to TRBJ2-1; no clear D gene. Germline CDR1 reads SQVTM; CDR2 reads ANQGSEA. V lost 6 bases to trimming and J lost 5 bases, with 8 bases between them. The CDR3 consists of 11 residues. CDR3 sequence: CSVENNNEQFF. In nucleotides, the CDR3 is TGCAGCGTAGAAAATAACAATGAGCAGTTCTTC.

The chain is built from TRBV6-5 and TRBJ2-7; the match to TRBD2 covers 7 bases. The V gene's germline CDR1 is MNHEY and CDR2 SVGAGI. This CDR3 is built from 14 residues. The V and J ends lost 0 bases and 5 bases, in that order; junction bases with no gene match: 4. CDR3 in DNA: TGTGCCAGCAGTTACTCTCGACTAGCCAACGAGCAGTACTTC. It is translated as CASSYSRLANEQYF.

This clone was detected only a few times. The V gene is TRBV7-9, the J gene TRBJ1-1; 7 nucleotides align to TRBD1. Unmatched junction bases numbered 6, after V lost 1 base and J lost 4 bases. The CDR3 spans 15 residues. Germline V gives CDR1 SEHNR, CDR2 FQNEAQ (reference sequence). In DNA, the CDR3 is TGTGCCAGCAGCTTAGGGGAATCAGGGGGCACTGAAGCTTTCTTT. It translates to CASSLGESGGTEAFF. Based on the CDR3 plus reference TRBV7-9 and TRBJ1-1, the full variable domain is DTGVSQNPRHKITKRGQNVTFRCDPISEHNRLYWYRQTLGQGPEFLTYFQNEAQLEKSRLLSDRFSAERPKGSFSTLEIQRTEQGDSAMYLCASSLGESGGTEAFFGQGTRLTVV.

As regards this clone: A junction boundary mismatches the germline segment, possibly from a read error. This chain joins TRBV6-5 and TRBJ2-7; 8 bases agree with TRBD1. This CDR3 region has 15 residues. The germline V gene encodes CDR1 MNHEY and CDR2 SVGAGI. CDR3 in DNA: TGTGCCATCAGTGACTCGACAGGGGTTAAGTACGAGCAGTACTTC. This encodes CAISDSTGVKYEQYF.

This clone was counted a few times. This chain joins TRBV7-9 and TRBJ2-1, with D perhaps matching TRBD2 (6 bases). Germline values: CDR1 SEHNR, CDR2 FQNEAQ (reference sequence). V was pared by 5 bases and J by 9 bases, with 11 bases between. The CDR3 is made up of 12 amino acids. Here the CDR3 DNA reads TGTGCCAGCAGCCCAGGAGCGGGTGAGCAGTTCTTC. Protein sequence: CASSPGAGEQFF.

This clone showed up just a few times. The chain has TRBV30 and TRBJ2-5; the match to TRBD2 covers 13 bases. The trim removed 2 bases at V and 2 bases at J, leaving 2 bases unmatched. The length of the CDR3 is 15 residues. CDR1 is GTSNPN and CDR2 is SVGIG in the germline V gene (reference sequence). The CDR3 DNA is TGTGCCTGGAGTTTGGGACTAGCGGGGCAAGAGACCCAGTACTTC. As protein: CAWSLGLAGQETQYF.

This chain connects TRBV5-1 to TRBJ2-7, with D possibly matching TRBD2 (5 bases). The CDR3 spans 14 residues. Trimming stripped 4 bases from V and 7 bases from J, with 18 bases between. From germline, CDR1 is SGHRS and CDR2 YFSETQ. CDR3 loop: CASSPRAETGEQYF. CDR3 nucleotides: TGCGCCAGCAGCCCCCGGGCCGAGACGGGGGAGCAGTACTTC.

This clone turned up a few times. This chain links TRBV11-1 with TRBJ2-7, with a possible D match to TRBD2 (5 bases). This CDR3 is 15 amino acids long. Germline CDR1 and CDR2: SGHAT and FQDESV (reference sequence). The germline V and J ends were trimmed by 5 bases and 2 bases, with 16 bases remaining between them. The CDR3 nucleotides read TGTGCCAGCAGCCGAACCGGGGATCTGGCCTACGAGCAGTACTTC. This sequence encodes CASSRTGDLAYEQYF. The whole variable domain, remainder taken from reference TRBV11-1 and TRBJ2-7, is EAEVAQSPRYKITEKSQAVAFWCDPISGHATLYWYRQILGQGPELLVQFQDESVVDDSQLPKDRFSAERLKGVDSTLKIQPAELGDSAMYLCASSRTGDLAYEQYFGPGTRLTVT.

This clone showed up just a few times. The chain has TRBV6-5 and TRBJ2-2; D might be TRBD2 (5 bases). CDR1 and CDR2 from the germline V gene are MNHEY and SVGAGI. The V gene lost 3 bases and the J gene lost 7 bases, with 15 bases spanning the gap. CDR3 length: 15 amino acids. This chain's CDR3 is CASSYPAAGIGELFF. DNA of the CDR3: TGTGCCAGCAGTTATCCTGCTGCGGGCATCGGGGAGCTGTTTTTT.

This clone was seen a handful of times. The V gene is TRBV5-4, the J gene TRBJ1-3, with 9 bases identical to TRBD1. This CDR3 is built from 18 residues. V lost 3 bases, J lost 1 base, and 11 bases stayed unmatched. CDR1 and CDR2 (germline): SGHNT, YYREEE (reference sequence). The CDR3 DNA sequence: TGTGCCAGCAGCTCGCGCATGGGGACAGGGACTTCTGGAAACACCATATATTTT. Translation gives CASSSRMGTGTSGNTIYF. Combining the CDR3 with reference TRBV5-4 and TRBJ1-3 gives the whole variable domain ETGVTQSPTHLIKTRGQQVTLRCSSQSGHNTVSWYQQALGQGPQFIFQYYREEENGRGNFPPRFSGLQFPNYSSELNVNALELDDSALYLCASSSRMGTGTSGNTIYFGEGSWLTVV.

The rearrangement uses TRBV19 and TRBJ2-7; possibly TRBD2 for D (5 bases). This CDR3 has 13 residues. Germline V lookup: CDR1 LNHDA, CDR2 SQIVND (reference sequence). V dropped 4 bases and J dropped 5 bases, with 12 bases sitting between them. The CDR3 spells CASSTLGGHEQYF. Here the CDR3 DNA reads TGTGCCAGTAGTACGCTTGGAGGCCACGAGCAGTACTTC.

This clone was seen more than once but under ten times. This sequence joins TRBV6-5 and TRBJ2-5, with 8 bases fitting TRBD1. CDR1 is MNHEY, CDR2 SVGAGI, per germline. V lost 6 bases to trimming and J lost 5 bases; unmatched junction nucleotides: 8. This CDR3 region has 14 residues. CDR3 amino acids: CASSTGTGDETQYF. The CDR3 region has the DNA TGTGCCAGCAGCACCGGGACAGGCGACGAGACCCAGTACTTC.

The CDR3 spells CASSSRSGSTDTQYF. The CDR3 DNA sequence: TGTGCCAGCAGCTCGAGGAGCGGTAGCACAGATACGCAGTATTTT. V usage is TRBV5-8 and J usage is TRBJ2-3, with D tentatively TRBD2 (5 bases). The CDR3 consists of 15 residues. The germline CDR1 and CDR2 sequences are SGHTS and YDEGEE. V was clipped by 3 bases and J by 0 bases, with 11 bases between them.

The chain has TRBV28 and TRBJ2-1; 7 nucleotides agree with TRBD1. Looked up from germline, CDR1 is MDHEN and CDR2 is SYDVKM. This CDR3 has 16 amino acids. The trim removed 4 bases at V and 9 bases at J, leaving 15 bases unmatched. CDR3 nucleotide sequence: TGTGCCAGCAGTTCCCACCGACAGGGTGTGATAAGTGAGCAGTTCTTC. Residues: CASSSHRQGVISEQFF.

This chain connects TRBV6-6 to TRBJ1-1; unclear D gene. V was cut by 5 bases and J by 2 bases, with 6 bases left in between. The germline V gene encodes CDR1 MNHNY and CDR2 SVGAGI (reference sequence). The CDR3 runs 12 residues. The CDR3 here is CASSAGNTEAFF. DNA for the CDR3: TGTGCCAGCAGTGCAGGTAACACTGAAGCTTTCTTT.